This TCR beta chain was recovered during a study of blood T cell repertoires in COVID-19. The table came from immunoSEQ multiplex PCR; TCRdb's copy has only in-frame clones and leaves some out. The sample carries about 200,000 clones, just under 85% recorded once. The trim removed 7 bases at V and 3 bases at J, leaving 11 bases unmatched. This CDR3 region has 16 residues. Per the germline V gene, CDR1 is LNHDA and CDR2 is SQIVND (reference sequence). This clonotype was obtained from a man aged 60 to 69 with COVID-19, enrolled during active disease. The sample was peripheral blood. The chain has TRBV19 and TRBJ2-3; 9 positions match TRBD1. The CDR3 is CASTPIGQGRTDTQYF. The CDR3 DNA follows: TGTGCCAGTACCCCGATCGGACAGGGGCGGACAGATACGCAGTATTTT.